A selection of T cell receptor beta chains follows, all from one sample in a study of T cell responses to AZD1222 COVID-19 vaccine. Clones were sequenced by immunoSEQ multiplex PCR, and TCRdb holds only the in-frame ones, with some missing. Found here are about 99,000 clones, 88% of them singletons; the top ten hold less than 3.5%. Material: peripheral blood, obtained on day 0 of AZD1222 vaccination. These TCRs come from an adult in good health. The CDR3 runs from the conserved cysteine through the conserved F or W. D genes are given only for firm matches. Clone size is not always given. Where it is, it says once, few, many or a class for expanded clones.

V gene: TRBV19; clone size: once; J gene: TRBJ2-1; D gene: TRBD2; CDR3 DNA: TGTGCCAGTAGTAAGGGACTAGAGAGCTCCTACAATGAGCAGTTCTTC; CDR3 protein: CASSKGLESSYNEQFF
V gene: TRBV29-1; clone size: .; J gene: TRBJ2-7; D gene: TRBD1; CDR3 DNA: TGCAGCGCCGATACAGGGGTCGGGGAGCAGTACTTC; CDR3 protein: CSADTGVGEQYF
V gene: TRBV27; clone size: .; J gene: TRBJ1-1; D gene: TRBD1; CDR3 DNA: TGTGCCAGCAGTTTCTCTTGGGACAGAAACACTGAAGCTTTCTTT; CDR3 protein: CASSFSWDRNTEAFF
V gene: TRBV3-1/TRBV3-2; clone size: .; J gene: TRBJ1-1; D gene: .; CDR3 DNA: TGTGCCAGCAGCCAAGATCTTGTTACCGCTTGGGACACTGAAGCTTTCTTT; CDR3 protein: CASSQDLVTAWDTEAFF
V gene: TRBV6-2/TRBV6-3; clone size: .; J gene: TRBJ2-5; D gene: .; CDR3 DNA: TGTGCCAGCAGTTATCTTCAGACCCAGTACTTC; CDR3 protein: CASSYLQTQYF
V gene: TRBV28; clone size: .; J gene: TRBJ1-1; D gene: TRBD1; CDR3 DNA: TGTGCCAGCAGTCGCCTGGGACAGCTGAACACTGAAGCTTTCTTT; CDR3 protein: CASSRLGQLNTEAFF
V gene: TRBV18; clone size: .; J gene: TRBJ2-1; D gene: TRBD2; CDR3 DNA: TGTGCCAGCTCACCACCGGGACTAGCGGGAAGATTGGACAATGAGCAGTTCTTC; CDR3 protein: CASSPPGLAGRLDNEQFF
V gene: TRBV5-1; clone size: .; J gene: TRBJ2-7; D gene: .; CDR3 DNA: TGCGCCAGCAGCTTCAGTCCGGGACGGGAGCAGTACTTC; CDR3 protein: CASSFSPGREQYF
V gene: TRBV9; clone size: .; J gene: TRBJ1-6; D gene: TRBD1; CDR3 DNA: TGTGCCAGCAGCGTAACCGGGACAGACTATTCACCCCTCCACTTT; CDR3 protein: CASSVTGTDYSPLHF
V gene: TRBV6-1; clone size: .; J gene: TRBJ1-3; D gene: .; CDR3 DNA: TGTGCCAGCAGTGAAATGGGCTCTGGAAACACCATATATTTT; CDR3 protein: CASSEMGSGNTIYF
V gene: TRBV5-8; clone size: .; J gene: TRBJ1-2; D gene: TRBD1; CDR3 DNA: TGTGCCAGCAGCGCACAGGGGGCGCTCTATGGCTACACCTTC; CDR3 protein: CASSAQGALYGYTF
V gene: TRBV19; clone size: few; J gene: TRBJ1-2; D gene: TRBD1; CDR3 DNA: TGTGCCAGTAGTATAGGCACAGGGGAAGCTGGCTACACCTTC; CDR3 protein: CASSIGTGEAGYTF
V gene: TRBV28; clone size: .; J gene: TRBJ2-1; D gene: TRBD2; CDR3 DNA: TGTGCCAGCAGTTTATTGGGTCTAGCGGGAAGGTATGAGCAGTTCTTC; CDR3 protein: CASSLLGLAGRYEQFF
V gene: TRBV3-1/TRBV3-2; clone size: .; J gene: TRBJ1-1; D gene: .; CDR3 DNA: TGTGCCAGCAGCCAATTCTCACTGGGGAACACTGAAGCTTTCTTT; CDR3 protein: CASSQFSLGNTEAFF
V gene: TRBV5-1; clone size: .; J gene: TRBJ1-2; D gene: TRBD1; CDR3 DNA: TGCGCCAGCAGCTGGGACAGGGGATCCAACTATGGCTACACCTTC; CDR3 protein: CASSWDRGSNYGYTF
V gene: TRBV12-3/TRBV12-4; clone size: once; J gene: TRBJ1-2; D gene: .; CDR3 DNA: TGTGCCAGCAGGGAAATAACTAACTATGGCTACACCTTC; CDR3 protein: CASREITNYGYTF
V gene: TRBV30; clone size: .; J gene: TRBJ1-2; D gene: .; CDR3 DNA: TGTGCCTGGGTCCCCCCCGGGAGGGGTTCTAACTATGGCTACACCTTC; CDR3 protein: CAWVPPGRGSNYGYTF
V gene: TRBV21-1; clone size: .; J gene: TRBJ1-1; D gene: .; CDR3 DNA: TGTGCCAGCAGCACCCGGGACAGGAGAATGAACACTGAAGCTTTCTTT; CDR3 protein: CASSTRDRRMNTEAFF
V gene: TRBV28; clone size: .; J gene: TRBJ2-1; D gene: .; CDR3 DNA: TGTGCCAGCAGTTTAACCCCTTACAATGAGCAGTTCTTC; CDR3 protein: CASSLTPYNEQFF
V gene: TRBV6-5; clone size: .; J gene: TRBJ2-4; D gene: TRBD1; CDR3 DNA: TGTGCCACCCAGGGGGACCTAGCCAAAAACATTCAGTACTTC; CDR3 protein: CATQGDLAKNIQYF
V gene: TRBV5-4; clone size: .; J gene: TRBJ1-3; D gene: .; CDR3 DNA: TGTGCCAGCAGCTTGGACAGCTACGCTGGAAACACCATATATTTT; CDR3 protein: CASSLDSYAGNTIYF
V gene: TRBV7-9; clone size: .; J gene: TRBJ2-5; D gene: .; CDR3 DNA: TGTGCCAGCAGCCAACGGACAACCCAAGAGACCCAGTACTTC; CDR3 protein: CASSQRTTQETQYF
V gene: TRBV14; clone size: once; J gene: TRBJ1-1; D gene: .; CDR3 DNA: TGTGCCAGCACACTTGGACAGAACACTGAAGCTTTCTTT; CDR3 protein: CASTLGQNTEAFF
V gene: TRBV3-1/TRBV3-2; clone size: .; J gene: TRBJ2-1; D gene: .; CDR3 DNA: TGTGCCAGCAGCCACCTTCCCGGTGGCGGGGTGCCGCGGGTGGAGCAGTTCTTC; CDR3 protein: CASSHLPGGGVPRVEQFF
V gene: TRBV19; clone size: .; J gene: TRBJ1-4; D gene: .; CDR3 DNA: TGTGCCAGTTCCCTACAGGGATCTGATGAAAAACTGTTTTTT; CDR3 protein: CASSLQGSDEKLFF